The source of this T cell receptor (beta chain) is a study of T cell responses to AZD1222 COVID-19 vaccine. General observations from the study: Among spike-specific TCRs, nearly half reportedly target unmutated variant regions. Females outnumbered males among donors, who were mostly white British; clonal diversity was possibly underestimated. Spike was spanned by vaccine-associated CD4 TCRs, which were dominant at 160-218 and 743-854. Of the AZD1222 recipients, only 5 to 7 were seropositive at baseline.

This clone came up once. Its antigen is not known. Data came from immunoSEQ multiplex PCR; TCRdb stores just in-frame clones and leaves some out. This table has about 130,000 clones, 75% to 90% appearing once. The germline V and J ends were trimmed by 9 bases and 3 bases, with 13 bases remaining between them. CDR1 is LGHNT, CDR2 FRNRAP, per germline. This CDR3 is built from 13 residues. The TCR was taken from an adult in good health. The chain joins TRBV12-5 to TRBJ2-3; D not resolved. The material sequenced was peripheral blood, taken on day 0 of AZD1222 vaccination. The CDR3 loop reads CASALGRTDTQYF. The CDR3 DNA reads as TGTGCTAGCGCGCTGGGAAGGACAGATACGCAGTATTTT.